Below are 29 T cell receptor beta chains sequenced from a single sample in a study of shared T cell receptors in the human thymus. Clones were read by immunoSEQ multiplex PCR, and TCRdb kept only the in-frame ones, dropping some. In the table there are some 700,000 clones, roughly 88% of which are singletons. The same data also contributed to another study, on human thymus T cells.

The sequencing sample was made of thymocytes. The origin of the receptors is a girl under three years old with a congenital heart defect.

This rearrangement joins TRBV14 to TRBJ1-2; TRBD1 matches 7 bases. The CDR3 is made up of 17 amino acids. CDR1 is SGHDN and CDR2 is FVKESK in the germline V gene. V was clipped by 0 bases and J by 4 bases; unmatched bases: 11. The CDR3 nucleotides are TGTGCCAGCAGCCAAGATACCTCCCGGACAGGCCTCTATGGCTACACCTTC. It codes for CASSQDTSRTGLYGYTF.

V is TRBV19 and J is TRBJ1-5; TRBD1 is a possible D gene (6 bases). Germline CDR1 and CDR2: LNHDA and SQIVND (reference sequence). This CDR3 has 20 amino acids. V lost 0 bases, J lost 0 bases, and 21 bases lay in between. CDR3 sequence: CASSIEPGHGLLNSNQPQHF. In DNA form, the CDR3 reads TGTGCCAGTAGTATAGAACCGGGACACGGCCTACTTAATAGCAATCAGCCCCAGCATTTT.

V and J are TRBV6-5 and TRBJ1-1; tentative D call: TRBD1 (6 bases). The CDR3 length is 15 residues. Between the trimmed V and J ends, which lost 0 bases and 5 bases, there was a span of 13 bases. The V gene's germline CDR1 is MNHEY and CDR2 SVGAGI. CDR3 in DNA: TGTGCCAGCAGTTACTCCGAAGGGGGAGGGACTGAAGCTTTCTTT. Residues: CASSYSEGGGTEAFF.

This rearrangement joins TRBV27 to TRBJ1-6; 7 bases map to TRBD1. The CDR3 covers 17 residues. Germline V gives CDR1 MNHEY, CDR2 SMNVEV (reference sequence). Trimming took 4 bases from V and 5 from J; bases not matched to a gene: 11. The chain's CDR3 is CASSYGETGTDNSPLHF. In DNA, the CDR3 is TGTGCCAGCAGTTACGGCGAAACCGGGACAGATAATTCACCCCTCCACTTT.

The chain combines TRBV15 with TRBJ2-3; 7 bases fit TRBD1. V lost 3 bases and J lost 2; bases outside the gene matches: 11. Per germline, CDR1 LNHNV and CDR2 YYDKDF (reference sequence). The CDR3 covers 17 residues. As DNA, the CDR3 is TGTGCCACCAGCAGGAAATCCGGGACAGATTTCACAGATACGCAGTATTTT. It specifies CATSRKSGTDFTDTQYF.

The chain recombines TRBV25-1 with TRBJ1-1; D call uncertain. The V gene lost 7 bases and the J gene lost 8 bases, with 14 bases spanning the gap. Germline-derived CDR1 and CDR2 are MGHDK and SYGVNS. The length of the CDR3 is 12 residues. CDR3 sequence (DNA): TGTGCCAGCACGCCGTCAGGAGGCGAAGCTTTCTTT. It translates to CASTPSGGEAFF.

The chain's CDR3 is CASSLAGSYEQYF. In DNA, the CDR3 is TGTGCCAGCAGCTTGGCAGGGTCCTACGAGCAGTACTTC. The rearrangement uses TRBV5-5 and TRBJ2-7; D might be TRBD1 (5 bases). The germline CDR1 and CDR2 sequences are SGHKS and YYEKEE (reference sequence). The length of the CDR3 is 13 residues. Trimming removed 0 bases at V and 1 base at J, with 5 bases between.

Comment on this clone: Other nucleotide sequences in the sample specify the same CDR3. The chain carries TRBV7-2 and TRBJ2-3; TRBD2 aligns across 8 bases. The CDR3 spans 16 residues. The germline gives CDR1 SGHTA, CDR2 FQGNSA. The ends lost 0 bases at V and 1 base at J; junction bases unmatched: 3. As DNA, the CDR3 is TGTGCCAGCAGCTTAGCATCGGGGGGGGGCACAGATACGCAGTATTTT. The encoded protein is CASSLASGGGTDTQYF.

V gene TRBV5-4 combines with J gene TRBJ2-3, with 8 bases aligning to TRBD2. Trimming at V came to 6 bases and at J to 4 bases, leaving 22 bases not matched to a gene. The CDR3 loop spans 19 amino acids. CDR1 and CDR2 from the germline V gene are SGHNT and YYREEE (reference sequence). The CDR3 nucleotides are TGTGCCAGCAACAATACCGCGGGGGGAACGTGGGGGGGCGCAGATACGCAGTATTTT. It encodes CASNNTAGGTWGGADTQYF.

The chain joins TRBV19 to TRBJ2-3, with 7 bases that match TRBD2. Trimming removed 4 bases from V and 5 bases from J; junction bases left unmatched: 21. This CDR3 region has 19 residues. CDR1 and CDR2 from the germline V gene are LNHDA and SQIVND (reference sequence). The CDR3 loop is CASSREGPTGTGPRDTQYF. In DNA, the CDR3 is TGTGCCAGTAGTAGGGAGGGACCAACCGGGACGGGGCCCCGAGATACGCAGTATTTT.

This chain connects TRBV6-6 to TRBJ1-2; 7 bases fit TRBD1. The CDR3 runs to 15 residues. Germline trimming cut 7 bases from V and 0 bases from J; bases unmatched to any gene: 8. Germline CDR1 MNHNY, CDR2 SVGAGI (reference sequence). This chain's CDR3 is CASNNDRDPNYGYTF. CDR3 bases: TGTGCCAGCAACAACGACAGGGACCCTAACTATGGCTACACCTTC.

The gene calls are TRBV12-5 and TRBJ2-5; 11 bases line up with TRBD1. The trim removed 0 bases at V and 4 bases at J, leaving 10 bases unmatched. The CDR3 length is 18 residues. In germline, CDR1 is LGHNT, CDR2 FRNRAP. The CDR3 sequence: CASGLVAGQGGGVETQYF. As DNA, the CDR3 is TGTGCTAGTGGTTTGGTCGCGGGACAGGGGGGAGGTGTAGAGACCCAGTACTTC.

In this sample, this clone turned up a few times. CDR3: CAISEESGGTTDTQYF. CDR3 nucleotides: TGTGCCATCAGTGAGGAGAGCGGGGGAACCACAGATACGCAGTATTTT. The chain carries TRBV10-3 and TRBJ2-3; 8 positions match TRBD2. The CDR3 contains 16 residues. V gave up 2 bases and J gave up 2 bases; unmatched junction bases: 6. Germline V gene data show CDR1 as ENHRY and CDR2 as SYGVKD.

The V call is TRBV30, the J call TRBJ1-6, with D tentatively TRBD1 (6 bases). CDR1 GTSNPN and CDR2 SVGIG come from the germline V gene (reference sequence). The CDR3 is 14 residues long. The ends were cut back, 3 bases at V and 8 bases at J, with 14 bases in the middle. The CDR3: CAWRLRTDYSPLHF. In DNA, the CDR3 is TGTGCCTGGAGGTTAAGGACAGATTATTCACCCCTCCACTTT.

The gene calls are TRBV7-2 and TRBJ2-3, with a weak D call TRBD2 (7 bases). Trimming pared 3 bases from V and 5 bases from J, leaving 24 bases between. The CDR3 runs 18 residues. The V gene's germline CDR1 is SGHTA and CDR2 FQGNSA. CDR3: CASSFPSGGGRLRDTQYF. CDR3 nucleotide sequence: TGTGCCAGCAGCTTCCCTAGTGGGGGGGGCCGTTTAAGAGATACGCAGTATTTT.

There are a few counts of this clone. The chain joins TRBV27 to TRBJ2-7; the match to TRBD1 covers 12 bases. This CDR3 has 13 amino acids. The germline V gene encodes CDR1 MNHEY and CDR2 SMNVEV (reference sequence). The junction had 9 bases not matched to a gene; V was cut back by 11 bases and J by 7 bases. The CDR3 region is CASWGQGAREQYF. CDR3 coding DNA: TGTGCCTCGTGGGGACAGGGGGCTAGAGAGCAGTACTTC.

This clone was seen only once. The chain couples TRBV5-1 to TRBJ1-1; D is undetermined. CDR1 is SGHRS, CDR2 YFSETQ, per germline. This CDR3 comprises 17 residues. Trimming cost V 1 base and J 2 bases, with 18 bases left between them. CDR3 bases: TGCGCCAGCAGCTTGATTGAACGCGGCCTAGGAAACACTGAAGCTTTCTTT. It is translated as CASSLIERGLGNTEAFF.

The table lists this clone with a count of one. The rearrangement joins TRBV6-1 to TRBJ1-2, with TRBD1 as a possible D gene (6 bases). There are 15 residues in the CDR3. Germline values: CDR1 MNHNS, CDR2 SASEGT. The V and J ends lost 3 bases and 4 bases respectively, with 15 bases between them. The CDR3 DNA reads as TGTGCCAGCAGTGAGCGGACAGATATAGGCTATGGCTACACCTTC. It codes for CASSERTDIGYGYTF.

CDR3 in DNA: TGCGCCAGCAGCAAAACCTTTGTAATGACAGGGCTCGAGCAGTACTTC. Encoded protein: CASSKTFVMTGLEQYF. This chain uses TRBV5-1 with TRBJ2-7, with TRBD1 matching 7 bases. CDR3 size: 16 residues. V shed 4 bases, J shed 6 bases, and the junction held 16 bases outside the gene matches. The germline V gene encodes CDR1 SGHRS and CDR2 YFSETQ.

The chain couples TRBV15 to TRBJ2-3; D is perhaps TRBD2 (5 bases). V was cut by 8 bases and J by 2 bases, with 17 bases left in between. The CDR3 contains 15 residues. The germline V gene encodes CDR1 LNHNV and CDR2 YYDKDF (reference sequence). The CDR3 DNA sequence: TGTGCCACCGCCAAGAAGAGCGGTACCACAGATACGCAGTATTTT. Protein sequence: CATAKKSGTTDTQYF.

The V gene is TRBV4-2, the J gene TRBJ2-2; TRBD1 matches 9 bases. Germline-derived CDR1 and CDR2 are LGHNA and YNFKEQ. This CDR3 spans 16 amino acids. V was clipped by 1 base and J by 7 bases; unmatched bases: 7. Written as DNA, the CDR3 is TGTGCCAGCAGCCAAGGAGGACAGGGGAGAGGCGGGGAGCTGTTTTTT. Its protein is CASSQGGQGRGGELFF.

This sequence joins TRBV7-2 and TRBJ1-5, with no clear D. The V end lost 0 bases, the J end lost 7 bases, and 10 bases lay between the germline ends. The CDR3 has 14 amino acids. Germline V CDR1 and CDR2: SGHTA, FQGNSA. The CDR3 DNA is TGTGCCAGCAGCTTAGCTGGCGGGATCCAGCCCCAGCATTTT. It specifies CASSLAGGIQPQHF.

V is TRBV2 and J is TRBJ2-5, with D tentatively TRBD2 (5 bases). The CDR3 has 18 residues. Per germline, CDR1 SNHLY and CDR2 FYNNEI. The V and J ends lost 2 bases and 3 bases respectively, with 22 bases between them. CDR3 in DNA: TGTGCCAGCAGTGAATTTGGGTCACTAGGAGTTGGGGAAGAGACCCAGTACTTC. The encoded protein is CASSEFGSLGVGEETQYF. Combining the CDR3 with reference TRBV2 and TRBJ2-5 gives the whole variable domain EPEVTQTPSHQVTQMGQEVILRCVPISNHLYFYWYRQILGQKVEFLVSFYNNEISEKSEIFDDQFSVERPDGSNFTLKIRSTKLEDSAMYFCASSEFGSLGVGEETQYFGPGTRLLVL.

Turning to this clone: This same CDR3 is encoded by further DNA sequences in the sample. The genes are TRBV27 and TRBJ1-6, with 7 positions matching TRBD1. Germline assignment: CDR1 MNHEY and CDR2 SMNVEV (reference sequence). V dropped 5 bases and J dropped 6; count of bases not matched to a gene: 4. The CDR3 consists of 14 residues. The CDR3 DNA follows: TGTGCCAGCAGTCTTGGACAGGTTAATTCACCCCTCCACTTT. It specifies CASSLGQVNSPLHF.

This sequence joins TRBV18 and TRBJ2-7; 11 bases are a match to TRBD1. Germline CDR1 is KGHSH and CDR2 is LQKENI. V shed 1 base, J shed 5 bases, and the junction held 4 bases outside the gene matches. The CDR3 spans 15 residues. This CDR3 is CASSPQRTGGHEQYF. The CDR3 nucleotides are TGTGCCAGCTCACCACAAAGGACAGGGGGCCACGAGCAGTACTTC.

The rearrangement links TRBV11-3 to TRBJ2-7; 10 nucleotides agree with TRBD1. With 1 base clipped from V and 6 bases from J, the junction kept 12 bases outside the gene matches. Looked up from germline, CDR1 is SGHNT and CDR2 is YENEEA. CDR3 length: 17 residues. CDR3 residues: CASSLGTGGVSFGEQYF. DNA for the CDR3: TGTGCCAGCAGCTTAGGGACAGGGGGGGTGAGTTTCGGCGAGCAGTACTTC.

The chain combines TRBV4-3 with TRBJ2-2, with 11 bases that match TRBD2. V gave up 0 bases and J gave up 5 bases; unmatched junction bases: 17. This CDR3 is built from 21 residues. CDR1 LGHNA and CDR2 YSLEER come from the germline V gene. CDR3 loop: CASSQDPPFLVAGGRTGELFF. CDR3 bases: TGCGCCAGCAGCCAAGATCCCCCCTTTCTCGTAGCGGGGGGGCGAACCGGGGAGCTGTTTTTT.

The chain is built from TRBV14 and TRBJ2-5; TRBD2 matches 16 bases. The CDR3 spans 16 residues. Per the germline V gene, CDR1 is SGHDN and CDR2 is FVKESK. Unmatched junction bases numbered 2, after V lost 4 bases and J lost 3 bases. CDR3 bases: TGTGCCAGCAGCCCGGGACTAGCGGGGGGGGAAGAGACCCAGTACTTC. It yields the protein CASSPGLAGGEETQYF.

This clone has only a few counts. The rearrangement uses TRBV20-1 and TRBJ2-3; D unresolved. There are 11 residues in the CDR3. The V gene's germline CDR1 is DFQATT and CDR2 SNEGSKA (reference sequence). The germline V and J ends were trimmed by 6 bases and 6 bases, with 10 bases remaining between them. CDR3 nucleotides: TGCAGTGCCCCCAGCGAGGATACGCAGTATTTT. It is translated as CSAPSEDTQYF.